Below, 3 T cell receptor beta chains from the same sample are listed, as sequenced in a study of molecular identifiers for immune sequencing clone quantification. One entry per CDR3 protein, called by TCRdb with MiXCR from the PCR reads. Among nearly 55,000 distinct CDR3 sequences listed, approximately 40% were seen once. Sequencing was performed on naive CD8+ T cells from blood, with Jurkat cell RNA spiked in. This sample's subset: FACS-sorted CD8+CD4-CCR7+CD45RA+ naive T cells. The receptors shown here come from a human donor in good health. Some libraries in this study had Jurkat cell RNA spiked in.

This clonotype was seen repeatedly, ten times or more. The V gene is TRBV9, the J gene TRBJ2-7, with D possibly TRBD2 on 6 matching bases. Germline V lookup: CDR1 SGDLS, CDR2 YYNGEE. CDR3 length: 14 residues. Trimming removed 0 bases at V and 3 bases at J, with 10 bases between. Written as DNA, the CDR3 is TGTGCCAGCAGCGTAGATCCGGGGGACTACGAGCAGTACTTC. It codes for CASSVDPGDYEQYF.

With regard to this clonotype: A read error may explain this, as a much larger clone is one base away. The chain is built from TRBV18 and TRBJ1-1; 7 nucleotides match TRBD1. The CDR3 has 15 amino acids. Germline V gene data show CDR1 as KGHSH and CDR2 as LQKENI. The CDR3 loop reads CASSTDRVWYTEAIF. The CDR3 bases are TGTGCCAGCTCAACAGACAGGGTTTGGTACACTGAAGCTATCTTT.

Details on this clonotype: In this CDR3 the conserved last residue, phenylalanine or tryptophan, is missing, so a read error is likely. This sequence joins TRBV29-1 and TRBJ2-2, with a weak D call TRBD2 (5 bases). V lost 7 bases, J lost 6 bases, and 12 bases lay in between. Germline V lookup: CDR1 SQVTM, CDR2 ANQGSEA. The CDR3 totals 12 residues. CDR3 coding DNA: TGCAGCGCCGAACTAGTTGCCGGGGAGCTGTTTTTA. Translation gives CSAELVAGELFL.